This T cell receptor (beta chain) emerged from a study of T cells after yellow fever vaccination. Study-level findings and limits: Booster samples showed a return of most primary-vaccination clones (around 95% CD4, about 88% CD8).

A 5'RACE template-switching step, the method used to make TCR cDNA, added a universal primer site and UMIs. From the 5' RACE reads, TCRdb called clonotypes with MiXCR, one entry per CDR3 protein. The data show about 330,000 distinct CDR3 sequences, roughly 7% seen once. CDR1 SGHDT and CDR2 YYEEEE come from the germline V gene. The V gene lost 0 bases and the J gene lost 5 bases, with 5 bases spanning the gap. CDR3 length: 12 amino acids. There are a few counts of this clonotype. Its antigen remains unknown. This specimen was PBMCs, taken approximately 40 days after the first yellow fever vaccination. The sequence was obtained from a man in his late teens or twenties who received the YFV17D yellow fever vaccine. The chain uses TRBV5-6 and TRBJ1-1, with D hard to call. DNA for the CDR3: TGTGCCAGCAGCTTGGGTAGGACTGAAGCTTTCTTT. Amino acids: CASSLGRTEAFF.